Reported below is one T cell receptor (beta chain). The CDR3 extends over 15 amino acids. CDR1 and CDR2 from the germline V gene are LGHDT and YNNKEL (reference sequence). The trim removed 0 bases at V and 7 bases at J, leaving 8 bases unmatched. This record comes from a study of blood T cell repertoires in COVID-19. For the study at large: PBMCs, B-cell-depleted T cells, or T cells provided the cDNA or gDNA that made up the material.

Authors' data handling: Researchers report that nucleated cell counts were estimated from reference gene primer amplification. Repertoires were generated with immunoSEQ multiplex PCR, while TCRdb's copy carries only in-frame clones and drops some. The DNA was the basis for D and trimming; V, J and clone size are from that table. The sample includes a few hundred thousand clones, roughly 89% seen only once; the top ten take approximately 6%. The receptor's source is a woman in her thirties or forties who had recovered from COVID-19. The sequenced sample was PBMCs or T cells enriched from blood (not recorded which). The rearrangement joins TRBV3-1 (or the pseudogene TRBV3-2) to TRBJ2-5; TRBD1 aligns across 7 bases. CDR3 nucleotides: TGTGCCAGCAGCCAAGAACAGGGGTGGCCGGGGACCCAGTACTTC. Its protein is CASSQEQGWPGTQYF.